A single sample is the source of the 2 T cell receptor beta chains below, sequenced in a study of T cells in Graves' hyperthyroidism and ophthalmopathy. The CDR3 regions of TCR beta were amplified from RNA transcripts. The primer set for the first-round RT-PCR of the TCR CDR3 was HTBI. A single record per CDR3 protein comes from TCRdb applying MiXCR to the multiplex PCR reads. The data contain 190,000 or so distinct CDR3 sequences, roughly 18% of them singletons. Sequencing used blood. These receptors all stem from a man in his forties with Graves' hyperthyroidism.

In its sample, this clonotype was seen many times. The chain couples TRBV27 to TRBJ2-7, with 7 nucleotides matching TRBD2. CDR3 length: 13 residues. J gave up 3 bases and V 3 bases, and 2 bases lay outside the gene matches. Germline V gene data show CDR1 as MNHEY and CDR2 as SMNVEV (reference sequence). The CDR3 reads CASSFGTNYEQYF. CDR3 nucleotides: TGTGCCAGCAGTTTCGGGACTAACTACGAGCAGTACTTC.

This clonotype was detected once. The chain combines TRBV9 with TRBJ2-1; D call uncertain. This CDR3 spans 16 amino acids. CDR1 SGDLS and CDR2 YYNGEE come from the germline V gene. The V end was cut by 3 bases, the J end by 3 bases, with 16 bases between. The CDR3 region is CASSGGWSANYNEQFF. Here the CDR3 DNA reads TGTGCCAGCAGCGGCGGTTGGTCAGCGAACTACAATGAGCAGTTCTTC.